These 27 T cell receptor beta chains were all obtained from the same sample, sequenced in a study of CD8 T cells in Susac syndrome. RNA amounts of roughly 0.45 to 1 ug underwent reverse transcription with random hexamers. TCRdb re-called the immunoSEQ multiplex PCR reads through MiXCR, storing one row per CDR3 protein. The repertoire holds 140,000 or so distinct CDR3 sequences, with around 95% as singletons. Source material: CD4+ T cells from PBMCs. The receptors stem from a human donor with Susac syndrome.

This clonotype was recorded once. The V gene is TRBV24-1, the J gene TRBJ2-1; perhaps TRBD2 as D (6 bases). This CDR3 is built from 13 residues. The germline V gene encodes CDR1 KGHDR and CDR2 SFDVKD. Trimming stripped 9 bases from V and 6 bases from J, with 14 bases between. DNA for the CDR3: TGTGCCACCGAAGGGACTCCCCTCAATGAGCAGTTCTTC. This encodes CATEGTPLNEQFF.

The chain links TRBV27 to TRBJ2-5; 8 bases align to TRBD2. The CDR3 totals 15 residues. The germline V gene has CDR1 MNHEY and CDR2 SMNVEV (reference sequence). V shed 7 bases and J 4 bases; nucleotides not matched to a gene: 11. The CDR3, as DNA: TGTGCCAGCAACGATCGGGGCCGGGGGGGAGAGACCCAGTACTTC. Protein product: CASNDRGRGGETQYF.

This clonotype was picked up one time. This rearrangement joins TRBV29-1 to TRBJ1-3; a weak D match, TRBD1 (5 bases). The CDR3 is 13 residues long. Germline values: CDR1 SQVTM, CDR2 ANQGSEA. Trimming removed 4 bases at V and 4 bases at J, with 11 bases between. The CDR3 nucleotides are TGCAGCGTTGGATTTCAGGGAGGAAACACCATATATTTT. It encodes CSVGFQGGNTIYF.

The gene calls are TRBV6-5 and TRBJ2-1; D is unresolved. V shed 4 bases and J shed 5 bases, with 15 bases lying between them. This CDR3 is 15 amino acids long. Germline CDR1 is MNHEY and CDR2 is SVGAGI. CDR3 in amino acids: CASSSVAPKNNEQFF. For the CDR3, the DNA is TGTGCCAGCAGTTCTGTGGCCCCAAAAAACAATGAGCAGTTCTTC.

The chain uses TRBV7-9 and TRBJ2-2, with a possible D match to TRBD2 (5 bases). Trimming removed 3 bases from V and 1 base from J, with 9 bases in between. Germline V gene sequence: CDR1 SEHNR, CDR2 FQNEAQ (reference sequence). This CDR3 spans 15 amino acids. CDR3 nucleotides: TGTGCCAGCAGCTTTTATCGGGGGAACACCGGGGAGCTGTTTTTT. Protein sequence: CASSFYRGNTGELFF.

V usage is TRBV15 and J usage is TRBJ2-7; TRBD1 agrees at 7 bases. With 1 base clipped from V and 2 bases from J, the junction kept 2 bases outside the gene matches. This CDR3 region has 14 residues. Germline CDR1 and CDR2: LNHNV and YYDKDF (reference sequence). CDR3 protein: CATSRGQGPYEQYF. The CDR3 nucleotides are TGTGCCACCAGCAGAGGACAGGGTCCCTACGAGCAGTACTTC.

The rearrangement uses TRBV9 and TRBJ2-1; 13 bases are shared with TRBD2. Germline-derived CDR1 and CDR2 are SGDLS and YYNGEE. The V gene end was trimmed by 4 bases and the J gene end by 4 bases; junction bases not matched to a gene: 11. This CDR3 comprises 18 residues. The CDR3 loop reads CASSPTRTSGSFYNEQFF. The CDR3 nucleotides read TGTGCCAGCAGCCCCACCAGGACTAGCGGGAGTTTTTACAATGAGCAGTTCTTC.

The J gene is TRBJ2-1, the V gene TRBV20-1; maybe TRBD1 (5 bases). The germline gives CDR1 DFQATT, CDR2 SNEGSKA (reference sequence). This CDR3 is built from 16 residues. The ends were cut back, 4 bases at V and 2 bases at J, with 18 bases in the middle. The CDR3 DNA is TGCAGTGCTACATCGAACAGGCGGTCAGCCTACAATGAGCAGTTCTTC. This codes for CSATSNRRSAYNEQFF.

This chain uses TRBV29-1 with TRBJ2-7, with D perhaps TRBD2 (6 bases). Per the germline V gene, CDR1 is SQVTM and CDR2 is ANQGSEA. V shed 6 bases and J shed 2 bases, with 14 bases lying between them. This CDR3 region has 13 residues. The CDR3 here is CSVFGGGTYEQYF. The CDR3 nucleotides are TGCAGCGTGTTTGGGGGAGGAACCTACGAGCAGTACTTC.

J is TRBJ2-5 and V is TRBV29-1, with a tentative D call TRBD1 (5 bases). V lost 6 bases and J 3 bases, leaving 11 bases between the germline ends. Germline lookup yields CDR1 SQVTM and CDR2 ANQGSEA. The CDR3 runs 12 residues. The CDR3 here is CSVCLTEETQYF. CDR3 DNA: TGCAGCGTGTGCCTGACAGAAGAGACCCAGTACTTC.

V is TRBV12-3 or TRBV12-4 and J is TRBJ1-1; D unclear. CDR3 length: 13 amino acids. Trimming removed 6 bases from V and 5 bases from J, with 13 bases in between. This CDR3 reads CASSPGSGTEAFF. CDR3 in DNA: TGTGCCAGCAGCCCTGGAAGCGGGACTGAAGCTTTCTTT.

The count of this clonotype is one. The rearrangement uses TRBV5-4 and TRBJ2-1, with 10 bases aligning to TRBD1. Germline CDR1 is SGHNT and CDR2 is YYREEE (reference sequence). The ends lost 4 bases at V and 5 bases at J; junction bases unmatched: 9. The CDR3 spans 16 residues. This chain's CDR3 is CASSRQGARGDNEQFF. CDR3 nucleotide sequence: TGTGCCAGCAGCCGACAGGGGGCTAGGGGGGACAATGAGCAGTTCTTC.

V gene TRBV19 combines with J gene TRBJ1-5; D not resolved. This CDR3 has 16 amino acids. In germline, CDR1 is LNHDA, CDR2 SQIVND (reference sequence). V shed 5 bases and J shed 1 base, with 15 bases lying between them. This CDR3 reads CASSSLRGRSNQPQHF. CDR3 in DNA: TGTGCCAGTAGTTCTCTACGGGGTCGGAGCAATCAGCCCCAGCATTTT. The complete variable domain, with remaining parts taken from reference TRBV19 and TRBJ1-5, reads DGGITQSPKYLFRKEGQNVTLSCEQNLNHDAMYWYRQDPGQGLRLIYYSQIVNDFQKGDIAEGYSVSREKKESFPLTVTSAQKNPTAFYLCASSSLRGRSNQPQHFGDGTRLSIL.

The chain joins TRBV28 to TRBJ1-3; 7 nucleotides line up with TRBD1. Trimming cost V 3 bases and J 1 base; bases outside gene matches: 12. This CDR3 has 18 amino acids. In germline, CDR1 is MDHEN, CDR2 SYDVKM. The CDR3 sequence is CASSLTGTVIGSGNTIYF. CDR3 nucleotides: TGTGCCAGCAGTTTGACCGGGACAGTAATCGGATCTGGAAACACCATATATTTT.

V usage is TRBV20-1 and J usage is TRBJ2-7; 8 nucleotides line up with TRBD1. The germline CDR1 and CDR2 sequences are DFQATT and SNEGSKA (reference sequence). V lost 7 bases, J lost 5 bases, and 7 bases stayed unmatched. This CDR3 is 12 amino acids long. The CDR3 loop is CSVPDRADEQYF. The CDR3 DNA is TGCAGTGTTCCGGACAGGGCCGACGAGCAGTACTTC.

This chain uses TRBV7-9 with TRBJ2-1; no definite D call. The length of the CDR3 is 14 residues. Trimming took 4 bases from V and 10 from J, leaving 17 bases between them. The V gene's germline CDR1 is SEHNR and CDR2 FQNEAQ (reference sequence). The CDR3 spells CASSSAERVGEQFF. Here the CDR3 DNA reads TGTGCCAGCAGCTCGGCGGAAAGGGTGGGCGAGCAGTTCTTC.

The gene calls are TRBV4-1 and TRBJ1-5; D remains unclear. The CDR3 extends over 14 amino acids. Trimming removed 1 base from V and 3 bases from J, with 7 bases in between. Germline values: CDR1 MGHRA, CDR2 YSYEKL. The CDR3 loop is CASSQGPVNQPQHF. The CDR3, as DNA: TGCGCCAGCAGCCAAGGCCCGGTCAATCAGCCCCAGCATTTT.

The chain employs TRBV20-1 and TRBJ2-2; 8 positions match TRBD1. The CDR3 covers 17 residues. J lost 0 bases, V lost 2 bases, and 8 bases had no gene match. Germline CDR1 DFQATT, CDR2 SNEGSKA (reference sequence). CDR3 bases: TGCAGTGCTAGACCCGGGACAGGCGTTTCGAACACCGGGGAGCTGTTTTTT. This sequence encodes CSARPGTGVSNTGELFF.

The chain joins TRBV6-2 or TRBV6-3 to TRBJ2-5; D is uncertain. Deletions cut 0 bases from V and 4 bases from J, with 12 bases between. This CDR3 contains 15 residues. CDR1 and CDR2 from the germline V gene are MNHEY and SVGEGT. The CDR3 loop is CASSYSKALRETQYF. The CDR3 DNA follows: TGTGCCAGCAGTTACTCGAAGGCTTTGCGAGAGACCCAGTACTTC.

This sequence joins TRBV21-1 and TRBJ1-2. TRBV21-1 is a pseudogene segment. The CDR3 covers 14 residues. CDR3 DNA: TGTGCCAGCAGCAGGTCAATACGGCGGGATGGCTACACCTTC. As protein: CASSRSIRRDGYTF.

This chain joins TRBV20-1 and TRBJ2-5; D is uncertain. CDR3 length equals 12 residues. The V gene lost 0 bases and the J gene lost 8 bases, with 10 bases spanning the gap. The V gene's germline CDR1 is DFQATT and CDR2 SNEGSKA (reference sequence). CDR3 coding DNA: TGCAGTGCTAGAGATAGGGTGGGAACCCAGTACTTC. This gives the protein CSARDRVGTQYF.

The gene calls are TRBV5-1 and TRBJ1-2, with D tentatively TRBD1 (5 bases). The V gene lost 0 bases and the J gene lost 2 bases, with 11 bases spanning the gap. Germline V gene sequence: CDR1 SGHRS, CDR2 YFSETQ. The CDR3 extends over 15 amino acids. The CDR3 sequence: CASSLDGGENYGYTF. As DNA, the CDR3 is TGCGCCAGCAGCTTGGATGGGGGTGAGAACTATGGCTACACCTTC.

Concerning this clonotype itself: Because it lacks the conserved phenylalanine or tryptophan at the end, this CDR3 is likely a read error. No DNA is shown, since the ends of the CDR3 on it are uncertain; the CDR3 is the one TCRdb lists. V usage is TRBV29-1 and J usage is TRBJ1-1; the D segment call TRBD1 is taken from the table without a DNA check. Germline-derived CDR1 and CDR2 are SQVTM and ANQGSEA. The CDR3 adds up to 10 amino acids, both ends counted. CDR3 loop: CSVVGTVPDL.

The rearrangement uses TRBV4-1 and TRBJ1-5, with D unresolved. Per the germline V gene, CDR1 is MGHRA and CDR2 is YSYEKL. There are 14 residues in the CDR3. Trimming took 1 base from V and 1 from J, leaving 5 bases between them. Here the CDR3 DNA reads TGCGCCAGCAGCCAAGTGTCAAGCAATCAGCCCCAGCATTTT. Its translation: CASSQVSSNQPQHF.

This rearrangement joins TRBV7-9 to TRBJ2-3; 12 bases match TRBD2. This CDR3 contains 13 residues. V shed 6 bases, J shed 6 bases, and the junction held 1 base outside the gene matches. Germline V lookup: CDR1 SEHNR, CDR2 FQNEAQ (reference sequence). CDR3 DNA sequence: TGTGCCAGCAGGGGACTAGCGGGTGATACGCAGTATTTT. Translated: CASRGLAGDTQYF.

V gene TRBV4-1 combines with J gene TRBJ2-5; TRBD2 is a possible D gene (6 bases). V lost 2 bases, J lost 4 bases, and 14 bases lay in between. Germline V lookup: CDR1 MGHRA, CDR2 YSYEKL. The CDR3 sequence is 15 residues long. DNA for the CDR3: TGCGCCAGCAGCCAACGCGGGGAGCCCCGAGAGACCCAGTACTTC. The encoded protein is CASSQRGEPRETQYF.

V usage is TRBV5-5 and J usage is TRBJ2-7; TRBD1 agrees at 7 bases. The CDR3 is 14 amino acids. V lost 0 bases to trimming and J lost 3 bases; unmatched junction nucleotides: 3. CDR1 and CDR2 from the germline V gene are SGHKS and YYEKEE (reference sequence). The CDR3 nucleotides read TGTGCCAGCAGCTTGGATCCAGGGGGCTACGAGCAGTACTTC. Translated, it gives CASSLDPGGYEQYF. The full variable domain, rest sourced from reference TRBV5-5 and TRBJ2-7, is DAGVTQSPTHLIKTRGQQVTLRCSPISGHKSVSWYQQVLGQGPQFIFQYYEKEERGRGNFPDRFSARQFPNYSSELNVNALLLGDSALYLCASSLDPGGYEQYFGPGTRLTVT.